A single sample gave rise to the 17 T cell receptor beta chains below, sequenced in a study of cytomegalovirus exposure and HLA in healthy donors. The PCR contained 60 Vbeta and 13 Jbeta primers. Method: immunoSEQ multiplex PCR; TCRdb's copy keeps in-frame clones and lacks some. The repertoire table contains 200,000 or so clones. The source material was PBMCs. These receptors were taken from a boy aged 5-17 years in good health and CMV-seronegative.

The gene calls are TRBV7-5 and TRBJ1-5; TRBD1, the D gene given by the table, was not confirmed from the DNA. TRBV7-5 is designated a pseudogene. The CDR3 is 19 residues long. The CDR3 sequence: CARSLALQGRTHSNQPQHF. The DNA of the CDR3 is TGTGCCAGAAGCTTAGCGCTACAGGGGAGGACTCATAGCAATCAGCCCCAGCATTTT.

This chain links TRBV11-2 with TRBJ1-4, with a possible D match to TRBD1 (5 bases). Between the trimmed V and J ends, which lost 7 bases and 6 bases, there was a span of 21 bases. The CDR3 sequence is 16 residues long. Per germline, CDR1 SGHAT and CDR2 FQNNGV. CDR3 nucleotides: TGTGCCAGCAACACCCCGGGTGAAGGGGATCATGAAAAACTGTTTTTT. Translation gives CASNTPGEGDHEKLFF.

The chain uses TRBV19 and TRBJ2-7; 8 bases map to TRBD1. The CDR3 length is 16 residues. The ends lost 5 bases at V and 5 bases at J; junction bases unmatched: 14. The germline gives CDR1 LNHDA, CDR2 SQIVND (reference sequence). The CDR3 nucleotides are TGTGCCAGTAGTCGAACTGCCGGGACAGGTGAGGACGAGCAGTACTTC. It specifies CASSRTAGTGEDEQYF.

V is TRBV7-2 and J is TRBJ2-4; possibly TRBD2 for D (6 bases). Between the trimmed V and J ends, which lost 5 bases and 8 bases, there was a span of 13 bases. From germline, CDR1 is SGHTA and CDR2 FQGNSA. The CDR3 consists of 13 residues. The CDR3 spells CASSLPGVDIQYF. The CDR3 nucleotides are TGTGCCAGCAGCCTACCGGGGGTGGACATTCAGTACTTC.

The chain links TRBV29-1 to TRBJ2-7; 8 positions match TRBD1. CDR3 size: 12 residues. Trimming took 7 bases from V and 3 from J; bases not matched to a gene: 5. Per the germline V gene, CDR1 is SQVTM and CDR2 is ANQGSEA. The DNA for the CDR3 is TGCAGCGCCTCCAGGGGGCTCTACGAGCAGTACTTC. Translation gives CSASRGLYEQYF.

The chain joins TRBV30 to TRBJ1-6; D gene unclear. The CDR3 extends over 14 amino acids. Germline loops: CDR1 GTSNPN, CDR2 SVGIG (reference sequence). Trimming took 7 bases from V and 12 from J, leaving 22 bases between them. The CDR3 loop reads CAYQASGIFGPLHF. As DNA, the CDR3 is TGTGCCTATCAGGCCTCCGGCATATTTGGACCCCTCCACTTT. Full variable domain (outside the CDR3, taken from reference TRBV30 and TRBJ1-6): SQTIHQWPATLVQPVGSPLSLECTVEGTSNPNLYWYRQAAGRGLQLLFYSVGIGQISSEVPQNLSASRPQDRQFILSSKKLLLSDSGFYLCAYQASGIFGPLHFGNGTRLTVT.

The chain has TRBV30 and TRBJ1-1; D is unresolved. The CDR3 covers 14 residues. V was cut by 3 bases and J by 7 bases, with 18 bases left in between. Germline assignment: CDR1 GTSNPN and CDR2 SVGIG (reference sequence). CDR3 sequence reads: CAWRSAGRTDEAFF. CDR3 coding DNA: TGTGCCTGGAGGTCGGCAGGAAGAACAGATGAAGCTTTCTTT.

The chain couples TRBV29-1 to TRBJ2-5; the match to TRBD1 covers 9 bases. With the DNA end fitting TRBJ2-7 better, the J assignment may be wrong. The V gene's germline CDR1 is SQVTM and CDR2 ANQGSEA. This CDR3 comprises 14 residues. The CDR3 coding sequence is TGCAGCGTCCAAACAGGGGGCGGAATCTACGAGCAGTACTTC. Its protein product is CSVQTGGGIYEQYF.

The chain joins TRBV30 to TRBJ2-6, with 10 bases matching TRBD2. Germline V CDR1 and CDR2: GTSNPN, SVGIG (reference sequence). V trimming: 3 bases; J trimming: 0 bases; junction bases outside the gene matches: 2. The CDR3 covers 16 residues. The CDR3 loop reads CAWRSGGASGANVLTF. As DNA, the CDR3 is TGTGCCTGGAGAAGCGGGGGGGCCTCTGGGGCCAACGTCCTGACTTTC.

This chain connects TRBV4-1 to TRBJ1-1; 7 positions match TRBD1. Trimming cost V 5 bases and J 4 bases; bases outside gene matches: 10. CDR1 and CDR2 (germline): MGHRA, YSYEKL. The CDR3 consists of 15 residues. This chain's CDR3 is CASSGQHRDSTEAFF. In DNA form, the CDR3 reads TGCGCCAGCAGCGGCCAGCACAGGGACAGCACTGAAGCTTTCTTT.

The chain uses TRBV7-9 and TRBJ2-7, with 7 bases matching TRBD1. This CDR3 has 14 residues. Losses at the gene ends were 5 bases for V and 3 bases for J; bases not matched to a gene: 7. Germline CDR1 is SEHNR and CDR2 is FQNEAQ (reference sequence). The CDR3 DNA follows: TGTGCCAGCAGCGACAGGGTTTCGGTCTACGAGCAGTACTTC. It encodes CASSDRVSVYEQYF.

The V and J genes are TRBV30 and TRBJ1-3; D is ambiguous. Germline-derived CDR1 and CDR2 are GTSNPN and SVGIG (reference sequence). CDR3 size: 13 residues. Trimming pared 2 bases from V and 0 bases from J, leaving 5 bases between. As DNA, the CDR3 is TGTGCCTGGAGTCGCAGCTCTGGAAACACCATATATTTT. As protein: CAWSRSSGNTIYF.

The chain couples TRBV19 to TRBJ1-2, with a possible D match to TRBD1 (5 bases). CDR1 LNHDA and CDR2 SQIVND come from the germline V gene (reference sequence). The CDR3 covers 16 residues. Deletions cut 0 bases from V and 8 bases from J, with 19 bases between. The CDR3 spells CASSIDRRGRVDGYTF. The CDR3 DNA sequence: TGTGCCAGTAGTATAGATCGGAGGGGTCGGGTGGACGGCTACACCTTC.

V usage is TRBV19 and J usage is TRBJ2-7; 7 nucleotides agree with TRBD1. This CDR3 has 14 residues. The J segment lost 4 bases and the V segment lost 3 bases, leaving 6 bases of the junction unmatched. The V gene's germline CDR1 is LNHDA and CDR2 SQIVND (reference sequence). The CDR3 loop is CASSMFQGEYEQYF. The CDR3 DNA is TGTGCCAGTAGTATGTTTCAGGGGGAGTACGAGCAGTACTTC.

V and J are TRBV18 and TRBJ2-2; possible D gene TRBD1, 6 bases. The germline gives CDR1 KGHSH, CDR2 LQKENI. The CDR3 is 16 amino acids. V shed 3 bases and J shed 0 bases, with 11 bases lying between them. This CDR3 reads CASSPLTGTNTGELFF. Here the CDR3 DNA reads TGTGCCAGCTCACCGTTGACAGGAACGAACACCGGGGAGCTGTTTTTT.

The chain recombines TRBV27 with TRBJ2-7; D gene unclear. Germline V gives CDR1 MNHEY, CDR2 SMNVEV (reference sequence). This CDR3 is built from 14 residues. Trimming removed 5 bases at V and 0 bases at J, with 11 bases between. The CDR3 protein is CASSPLDRSYEQYF. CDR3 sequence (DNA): TGTGCCAGCAGTCCCCTAGACCGCTCCTACGAGCAGTACTTC.

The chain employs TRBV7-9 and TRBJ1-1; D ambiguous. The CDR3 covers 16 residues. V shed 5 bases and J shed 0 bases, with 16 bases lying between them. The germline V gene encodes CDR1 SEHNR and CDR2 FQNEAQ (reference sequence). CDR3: CASSTLGGGMNTEAFF. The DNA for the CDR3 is TGTGCCAGCAGCACCCTGGGAGGAGGGATGAACACTGAAGCTTTCTTT.